This is a list of T cell receptor beta chains from one sample in a study of metastatic and nonmetastatic thyroid tumors. TCRdb reanalyzed the PCR reads with MiXCR. In the table there are 40,000 to 55,000 clones, approximately 15% of which are singletons. Sequenced: blood. These receptors were collected from a female donor with papillary thyroid cancer or a benign thyroid nodule (not recorded which). Some clones in this sample may be carry-over from other donors' samples. CDR3s leave out the opening cysteine and the closing phenylalanine or tryptophan. Fields, in order: CDR3 length, V gene, J gene, CDR3 protein.

>17|TRBV6-1|TRBJ2-1
ASSERGGSLAGGTNEQF
>16|TRBV28|TRBJ2-1
ASRHPPQWTPKGNEQF
>18|TRBV5-1|TRBJ2-1
ASSPRWTSGSMRLGNEQF
>14|TRBV9|TRBJ2-2
ASSVTGGHNTGELF
>11|TRBV7-9|TRBJ2-7
ASSLESGVEQY
>11|TRBV12-3/TRBV12-4|TRBJ2-2
ASSFKGTRELF
>14|TRBV28|TRBJ2-6
ASSFGHPSGTNVLT
>13|TRBV11-2|TRBJ1-1
ASSLVGSLNTEAF
>13|TRBV19|TRBJ1-5
ASSTPRDRGPKQH
>14|TRBV6-1|TRBJ2-6
ASSKTGISVANVLT
>13|TRBV19|TRBJ1-1
ASLTTGGADTEAF
>11|TRBV20-1|TRBJ2-7
SAHNGTPYEQY